Sequencing of this T cell receptor beta chain was carried out in a study of shared clonotypes between healthy human individuals. For this clone: Its antigen is currently unknown.

Germline V gene sequence: CDR1 SGHRS, CDR2 YFSETQ. This CDR3 spans 18 amino acids. Losses at the gene ends were 2 bases for V and 4 bases for J; bases not matched to a gene: 18. Study-level findings and limits: Naive subsets generally had larger estimated richness than memory subsets. Against clonotypes common to all four donors, non-shared ones had lower generation probabilities.

Genomic DNA of every subset was divided equally among multiple immunoSEQ plates. Each sorted subset replicate got 200 ng genomic DNA, tens of thousands of genomes. Clones were sequenced by immunoSEQ multiplex PCR, and TCRdb holds only the in-frame ones, with some missing. The sample carries over a million clones, roughly 98.5% recorded once. This receptor was identified in a man aged 30 to 45 in good health. The gene calls are TRBV5-1 and TRBJ2-7; 7 positions match TRBD1. Sample: naive CD4+ T cells sorted from blood. Sample subset: CD45RA+ positively selected. CDR3 nucleotides: TGCGCCAGCAGCTTCCGGGACAGCTTGCGGTCCAAATCTTACGAGCAGTACTTC. Translation gives CASSFRDSLRSKSYEQYF.